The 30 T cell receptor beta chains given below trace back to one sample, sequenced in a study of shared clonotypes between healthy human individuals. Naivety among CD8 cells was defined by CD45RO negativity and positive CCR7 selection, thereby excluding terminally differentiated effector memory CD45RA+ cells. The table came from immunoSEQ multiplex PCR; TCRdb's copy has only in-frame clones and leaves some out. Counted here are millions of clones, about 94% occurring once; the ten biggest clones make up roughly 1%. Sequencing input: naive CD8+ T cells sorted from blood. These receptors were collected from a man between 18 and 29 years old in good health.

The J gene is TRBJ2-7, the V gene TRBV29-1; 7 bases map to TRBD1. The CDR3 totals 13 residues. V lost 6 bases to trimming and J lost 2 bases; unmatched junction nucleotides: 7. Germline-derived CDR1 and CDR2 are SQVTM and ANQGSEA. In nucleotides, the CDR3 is TGCAGCGTCAAGACAGGGAGCACCTACGAGCAGTACTTC. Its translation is CSVKTGSTYEQYF.

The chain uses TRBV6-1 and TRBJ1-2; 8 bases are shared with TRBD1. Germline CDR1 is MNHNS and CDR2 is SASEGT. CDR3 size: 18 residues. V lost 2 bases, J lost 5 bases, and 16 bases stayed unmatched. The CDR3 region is CASSEIRGVDRVGYGYTF. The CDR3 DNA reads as TGTGCCAGCAGTGAAATTCGAGGGGTGGACAGGGTTGGATATGGCTACACCTTC.

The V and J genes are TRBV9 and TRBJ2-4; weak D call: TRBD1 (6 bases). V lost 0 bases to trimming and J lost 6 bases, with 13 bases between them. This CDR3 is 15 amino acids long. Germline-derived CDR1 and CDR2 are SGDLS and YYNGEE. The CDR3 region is CASSVGGGSGNIQYF. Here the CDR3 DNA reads TGTGCCAGCAGCGTAGGAGGGGGTAGTGGAAACATTCAGTACTTC.

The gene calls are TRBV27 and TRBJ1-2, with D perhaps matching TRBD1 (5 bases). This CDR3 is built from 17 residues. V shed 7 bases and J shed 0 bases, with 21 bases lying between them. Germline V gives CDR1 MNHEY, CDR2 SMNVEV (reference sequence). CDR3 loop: CASTENGVQGANYGYTF. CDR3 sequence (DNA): TGTGCCAGCACCGAAAACGGAGTTCAAGGGGCTAACTATGGCTACACCTTC.

The CDR3, as DNA: TGTGCCAGCAGCTCGAGGGCCTACAGGGGTCATCAGTACTTC. Amino acid sequence: CASSSRAYRGHQYF. V gene TRBV13 combines with J gene TRBJ2-5, with 7 bases that match TRBD1. V dropped 4 bases and J dropped 11; count of bases not matched to a gene: 13. The CDR3 spans 14 residues. Per germline, CDR1 PRHDT and CDR2 FYEKMQ (reference sequence).

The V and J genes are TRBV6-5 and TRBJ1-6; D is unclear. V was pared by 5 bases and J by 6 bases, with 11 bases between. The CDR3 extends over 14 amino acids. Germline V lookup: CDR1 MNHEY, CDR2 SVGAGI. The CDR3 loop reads CASSETGINSPLHF. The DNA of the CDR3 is TGTGCCAGCAGTGAAACGGGGATTAATTCACCCCTCCACTTT.

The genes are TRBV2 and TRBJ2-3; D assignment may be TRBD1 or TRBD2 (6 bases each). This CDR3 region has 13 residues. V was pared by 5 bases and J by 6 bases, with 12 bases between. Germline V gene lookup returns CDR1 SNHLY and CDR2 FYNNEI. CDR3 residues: CASSSGAVDTQYF. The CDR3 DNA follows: TGTGCCAGCAGTTCGGGGGCGGTTGATACGCAGTATTTT.

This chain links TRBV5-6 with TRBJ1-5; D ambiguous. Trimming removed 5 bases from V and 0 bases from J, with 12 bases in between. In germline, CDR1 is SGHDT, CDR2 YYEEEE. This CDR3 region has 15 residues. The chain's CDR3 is CASSPGTNSNQPQHF. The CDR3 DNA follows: TGTGCCAGCAGTCCCGGAACAAATAGCAATCAGCCCCAGCATTTT. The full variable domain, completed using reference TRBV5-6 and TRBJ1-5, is DAGVTQSPTHLIKTRGQQVTLRCSPKSGHDTVSWYQQALGQGPQFIFQYYEEEERQRGNFPDRFSGHQFPNYSSELNVNALLLGDSALYLCASSPGTNSNQPQHFGDGTRLSIL.

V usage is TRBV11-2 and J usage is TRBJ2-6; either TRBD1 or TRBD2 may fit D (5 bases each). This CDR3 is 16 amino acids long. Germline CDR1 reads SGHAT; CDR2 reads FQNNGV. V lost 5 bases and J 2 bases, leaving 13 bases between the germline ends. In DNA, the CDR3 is TGTGCCAGCAGCCCAGGGCCGGGGACTGGGGCCAACGTCCTGACTTTC. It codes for CASSPGPGTGANVLTF.

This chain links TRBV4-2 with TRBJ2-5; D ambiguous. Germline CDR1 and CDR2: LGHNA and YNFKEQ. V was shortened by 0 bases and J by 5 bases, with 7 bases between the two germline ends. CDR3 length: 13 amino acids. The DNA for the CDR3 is TGTGCCAGCAGCCAAGATCCCCGGGAGACCCAGTACTTC. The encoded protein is CASSQDPRETQYF.

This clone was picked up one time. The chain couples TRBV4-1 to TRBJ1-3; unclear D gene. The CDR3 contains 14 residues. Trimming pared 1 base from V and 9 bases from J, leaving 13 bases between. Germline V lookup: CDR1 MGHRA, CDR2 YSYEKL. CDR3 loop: CASSQAVETSTIYF. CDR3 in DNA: TGCGCCAGCAGCCAAGCGGTGGAGACCTCCACCATATATTTT.

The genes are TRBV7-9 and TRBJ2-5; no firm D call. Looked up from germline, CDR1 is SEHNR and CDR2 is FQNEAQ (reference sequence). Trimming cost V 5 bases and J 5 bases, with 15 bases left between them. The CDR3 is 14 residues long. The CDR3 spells CASSLSEWVETQYF. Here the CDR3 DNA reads TGTGCCAGCAGCCTTAGTGAGTGGGTTGAGACCCAGTACTTC.

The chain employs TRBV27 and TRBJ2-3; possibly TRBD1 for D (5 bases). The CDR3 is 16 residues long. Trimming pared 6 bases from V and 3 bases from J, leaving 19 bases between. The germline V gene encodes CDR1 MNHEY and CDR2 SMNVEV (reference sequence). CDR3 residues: CASSLTGELPTDTQYF. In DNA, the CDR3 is TGTGCCAGCAGCCTAACAGGAGAGCTCCCTACAGATACGCAGTATTTT.

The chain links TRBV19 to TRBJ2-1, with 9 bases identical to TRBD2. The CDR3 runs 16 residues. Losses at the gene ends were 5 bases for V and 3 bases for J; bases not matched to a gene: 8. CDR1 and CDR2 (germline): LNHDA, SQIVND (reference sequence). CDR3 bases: TGTGCCAGTAGTCTACGGACTAGCGTCTTCTACAATGAGCAGTTCTTC. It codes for CASSLRTSVFYNEQFF.

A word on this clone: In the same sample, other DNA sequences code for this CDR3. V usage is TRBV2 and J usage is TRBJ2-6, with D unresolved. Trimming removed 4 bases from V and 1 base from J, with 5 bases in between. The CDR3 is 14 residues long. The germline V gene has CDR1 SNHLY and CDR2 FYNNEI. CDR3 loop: CASSGISGANVLTF. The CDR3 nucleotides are TGTGCCAGCAGTGGTATATCTGGGGCCAACGTCCTGACTTTC.

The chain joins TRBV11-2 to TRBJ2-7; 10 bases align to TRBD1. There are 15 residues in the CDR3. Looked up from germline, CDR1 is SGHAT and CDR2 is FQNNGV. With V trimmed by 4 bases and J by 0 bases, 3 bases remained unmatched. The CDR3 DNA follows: TGTGCCAGCAGCTCGGGACAGGGGAGCTCCTACGAGCAGTACTTC. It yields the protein CASSSGQGSSYEQYF.

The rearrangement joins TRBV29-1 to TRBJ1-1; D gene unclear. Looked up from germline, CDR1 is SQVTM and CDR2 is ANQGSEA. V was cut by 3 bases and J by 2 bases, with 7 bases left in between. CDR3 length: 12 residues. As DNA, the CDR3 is TGCAGCGTTGAGGAGAAAAACACTGAAGCTTTCTTT. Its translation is CSVEEKNTEAFF.

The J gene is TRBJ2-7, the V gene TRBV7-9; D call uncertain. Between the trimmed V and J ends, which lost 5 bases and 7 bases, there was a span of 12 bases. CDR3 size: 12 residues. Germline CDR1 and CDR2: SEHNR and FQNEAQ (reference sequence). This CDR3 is CASSQDGWEQYF. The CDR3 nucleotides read TGTGCCAGCAGCCAAGACGGGTGGGAGCAGTACTTC. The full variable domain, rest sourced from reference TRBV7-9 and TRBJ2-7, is DTGVSQNPRHKITKRGQNVTFRCDPISEHNRLYWYRQTLGQGPEFLTYFQNEAQLEKSRLLSDRFSAERPKGSFSTLEIQRTEQGDSAMYLCASSQDGWEQYFGPGTRLTVT.

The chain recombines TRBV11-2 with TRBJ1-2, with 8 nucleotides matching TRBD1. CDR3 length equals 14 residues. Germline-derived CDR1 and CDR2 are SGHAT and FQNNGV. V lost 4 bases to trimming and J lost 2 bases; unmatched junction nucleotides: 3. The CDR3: CASSSGQANYGYTF. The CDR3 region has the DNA TGTGCCAGCAGCTCGGGACAGGCCAACTATGGCTACACCTTC. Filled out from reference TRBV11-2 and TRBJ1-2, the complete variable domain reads EAGVAQSPRYKIIEKRQSVAFWCNPISGHATLYWYQQILGQGPKLLIQFQNNGVVDDSQLPKDRFSAERLKGVDSTLKIQPAKLEDSAVYLCASSSGQANYGYTFGSGTRLTVV.

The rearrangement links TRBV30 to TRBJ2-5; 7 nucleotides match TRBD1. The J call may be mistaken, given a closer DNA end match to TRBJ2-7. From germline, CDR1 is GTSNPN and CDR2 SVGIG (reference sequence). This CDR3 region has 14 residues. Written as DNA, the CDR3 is TGTGCCCTCAGCGAGGGGGCGAGCCTAAACGAGCAGTACTTC. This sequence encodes CALSEGASLNEQYF.

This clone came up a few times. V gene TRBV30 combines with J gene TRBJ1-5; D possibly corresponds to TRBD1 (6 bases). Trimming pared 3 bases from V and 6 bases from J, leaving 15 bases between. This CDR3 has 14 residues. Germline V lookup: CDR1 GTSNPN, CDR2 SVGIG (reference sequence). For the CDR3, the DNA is TGTGCCTGGAGCAGTGGGGGCAGCGGTCAGCCCCAGCATTTT. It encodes CAWSSGGSGQPQHF.

In DNA, the CDR3 is TGCGCCAGCAGCCAAACCCGAACTAGCGGAATAGGGAACACCGGGGAGCTGTTTTTT. This sequence encodes CASSQTRTSGIGNTGELFF. The J gene is TRBJ2-2, the V gene TRBV4-3, with 8 bases fitting TRBD2. In germline, CDR1 is LGHNA, CDR2 YSLEER. The CDR3 sequence is 19 residues long. J was trimmed by 1 base and V by 2 bases; bases with no gene match: 12.

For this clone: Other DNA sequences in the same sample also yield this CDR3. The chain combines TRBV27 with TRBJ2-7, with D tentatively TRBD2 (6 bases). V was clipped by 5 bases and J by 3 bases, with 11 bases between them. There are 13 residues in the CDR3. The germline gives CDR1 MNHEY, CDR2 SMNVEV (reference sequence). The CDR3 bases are TGTGCCAGCAGTCTGGGACTGCGCTACGAGCAGTACTTC. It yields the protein CASSLGLRYEQYF.

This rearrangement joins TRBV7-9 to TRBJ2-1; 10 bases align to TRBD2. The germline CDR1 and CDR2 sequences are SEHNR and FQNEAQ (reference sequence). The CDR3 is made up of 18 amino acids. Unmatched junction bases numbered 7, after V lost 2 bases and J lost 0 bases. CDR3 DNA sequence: TGTGCCAGCAGCTTAACTAGCGGGGAGAGACGCTCCTACAATGAGCAGTTCTTC. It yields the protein CASSLTSGERRSYNEQFF. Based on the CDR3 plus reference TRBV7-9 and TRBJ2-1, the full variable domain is DTGVSQNPRHKITKRGQNVTFRCDPISEHNRLYWYRQTLGQGPEFLTYFQNEAQLEKSRLLSDRFSAERPKGSFSTLEIQRTEQGDSAMYLCASSLTSGERRSYNEQFFGPGTRLTVL.

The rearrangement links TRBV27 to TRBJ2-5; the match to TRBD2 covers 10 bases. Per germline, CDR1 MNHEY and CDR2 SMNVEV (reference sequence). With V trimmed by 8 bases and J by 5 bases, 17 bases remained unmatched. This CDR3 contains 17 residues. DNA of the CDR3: TGTGCCAGCGGAAAGTTGGGAGTAGCGGGGGGTGGGGAGACCCAGTACTTC. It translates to CASGKLGVAGGGETQYF.

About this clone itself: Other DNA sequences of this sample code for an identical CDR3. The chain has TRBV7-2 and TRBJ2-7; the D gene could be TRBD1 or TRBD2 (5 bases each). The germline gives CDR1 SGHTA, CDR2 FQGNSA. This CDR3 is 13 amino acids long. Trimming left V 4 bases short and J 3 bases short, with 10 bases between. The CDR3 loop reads CASSSGTDYEQYF. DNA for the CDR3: TGTGCCAGCAGCTCCGGGACGGACTACGAGCAGTACTTC.

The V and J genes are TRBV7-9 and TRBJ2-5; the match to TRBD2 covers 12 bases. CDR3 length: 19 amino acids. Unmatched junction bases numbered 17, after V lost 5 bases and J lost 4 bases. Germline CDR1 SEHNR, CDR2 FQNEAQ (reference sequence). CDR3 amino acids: CASSGRGTSGGPGGETQYF. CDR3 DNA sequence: TGTGCCAGCAGCGGTAGGGGTACTAGCGGGGGGCCGGGAGGAGAGACCCAGTACTTC.

CDR3 DNA sequence: TGTGCCAGCAGTATACAGGCAGGGGGTTCACCCCTCCACTTT. This gives the protein CASSIQAGGSPLHF. The J gene is TRBJ1-6, the V gene TRBV27; 7 bases line up with TRBD1. V was pared by 5 bases and J by 9 bases, with 7 bases of the junction left unmatched. The CDR3 length is 14 residues. Germline loops: CDR1 MNHEY, CDR2 SMNVEV (reference sequence).

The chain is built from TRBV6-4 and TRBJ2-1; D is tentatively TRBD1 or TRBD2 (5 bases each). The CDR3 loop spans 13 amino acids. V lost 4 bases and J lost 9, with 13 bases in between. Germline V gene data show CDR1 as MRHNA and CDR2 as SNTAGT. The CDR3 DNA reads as TGTGCCAGCAGTGGACTTCCCGGGGCTGAGCAGTTCTTC. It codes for CASSGLPGAEQFF.

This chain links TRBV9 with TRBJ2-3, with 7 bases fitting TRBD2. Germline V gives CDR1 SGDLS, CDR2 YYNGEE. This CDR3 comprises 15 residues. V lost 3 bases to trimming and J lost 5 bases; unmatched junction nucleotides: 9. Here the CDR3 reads CASSAGAGLGDTQYF. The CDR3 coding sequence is TGTGCCAGCAGCGCAGGAGCGGGACTGGGAGATACGCAGTATTTT.